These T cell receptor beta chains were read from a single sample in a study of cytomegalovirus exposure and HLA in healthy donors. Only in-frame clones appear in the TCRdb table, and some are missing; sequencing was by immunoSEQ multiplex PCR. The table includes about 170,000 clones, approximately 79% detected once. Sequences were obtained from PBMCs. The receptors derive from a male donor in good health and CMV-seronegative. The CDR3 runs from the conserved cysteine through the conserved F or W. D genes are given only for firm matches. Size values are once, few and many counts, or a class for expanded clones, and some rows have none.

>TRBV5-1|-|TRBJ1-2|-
TGCGCCAGCAGCTTGGATCGGAGGGGCTATGGCTACACCTTC
CASSLDRRGYGYTF
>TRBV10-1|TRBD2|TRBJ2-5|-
TGCGCCAGCAGTGGGAGCGGGGAAGAGACCCAGTACTTC
CASSGSGEETQYF
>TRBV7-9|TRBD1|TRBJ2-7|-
TGTGCCAGCAGCCTTGTCGGACAGGGGCCGAACGAGCAGTACTTC
CASSLVGQGPNEQYF
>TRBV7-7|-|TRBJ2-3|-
TGTGCTAGCAGCTCCCAACTGGGCGGCACAGATACGCAGTATTTT
CASSSQLGGTDTQYF
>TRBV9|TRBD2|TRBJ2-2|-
TGTGCCAGCAGCTTCCGTACTACTAGCGGGGTCTCCGGGGAGCTGTTTTTT
CASSFRTTSGVSGELFF
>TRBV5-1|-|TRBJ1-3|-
TGCGCCAGCAGCTTGGGAAGAGGGACTGGAAACACCATATATTTT
CASSLGRGTGNTIYF
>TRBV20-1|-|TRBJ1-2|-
TGCAGTGCTAGTGGGGCATACGGCTACACCTTC
CSASGAYGYTF
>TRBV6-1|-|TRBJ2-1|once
TGTGCCAGCAGTGAAGACCCGGACAATGAGCAGTTCTTC
CASSEDPDNEQFF
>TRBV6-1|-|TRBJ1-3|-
TGTGCCAGCCTACAGGGCTACTCTGGAAACACCATATATTTT
CASLQGYSGNTIYF
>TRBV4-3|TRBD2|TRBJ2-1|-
TGCGCCAGCAGCCGGTACGGGACTATCATAAACAATGAGCAGTTCTTC
CASSRYGTIINNEQFF
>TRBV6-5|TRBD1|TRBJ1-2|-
TGTGCCAGCAGTGGACAGGTTCCCCTCTATAATGGCTACACCTTC
CASSGQVPLYNGYTF
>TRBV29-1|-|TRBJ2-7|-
TGCAGCGTTGCGAGATCAGGCGAGCAGTACTTC
CSVARSGEQYF
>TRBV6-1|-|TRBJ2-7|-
TGTGCCAGCAGGACAGACCTCTCCTACGAGCAGTACTTC
CASRTDLSYEQYF
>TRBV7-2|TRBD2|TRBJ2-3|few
TGTGCCAGCAGCTTAGATGCGGGGGGGCCAGATACGCAGTATTTT
CASSLDAGGPDTQYF
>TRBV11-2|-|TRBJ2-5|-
TGTGCCAGCAGTCCCCAGGGGACCCAGTACTTC
CASSPQGTQYF
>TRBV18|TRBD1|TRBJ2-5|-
TGTGCCAGCTCACCGGGGACAGCCCAAGAGACCCAGTACTTC
CASSPGTAQETQYF
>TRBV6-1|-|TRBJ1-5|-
TGTGCCAGCATATCAGGGAATCAGCCCCAGCATTTT
CASISGNQPQHF
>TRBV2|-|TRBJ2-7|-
TGTGCCAGCAGTGAGGCGGGCTACGAGCAGTACTTC
CASSEAGYEQYF
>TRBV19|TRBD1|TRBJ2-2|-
TGTGCCAGTAGTATCGGACAGGGAACCGGGGAGCTGTTTTTT
CASSIGQGTGELFF
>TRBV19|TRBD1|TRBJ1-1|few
TGTGCCAGTAGCGGTCCCGGGACAGGGTTCGGCACTGAAGCTTTCTTT
CASSGPGTGFGTEAFF
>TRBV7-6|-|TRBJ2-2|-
TGTGCCAGCAGCTCAGGACAGTTTGGAGGGGAGCTGTTTTTT
CASSSGQFGGELFF
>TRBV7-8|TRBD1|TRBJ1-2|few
TGTGCCAGCAGCCTACAGGGGAGATCTAACTATGGCTACACCTTC
CASSLQGRSNYGYTF